These 5 T cell receptor beta chains share one sample of origin, sequenced in a study of patients and donors after allogeneic stem cell transplantation. Using its own MiXCR run on the RT-PCR reads, TCRdb lists one record per CDR3 protein. The sample shows about a million distinct CDR3 sequences, more than 15% of them seen only once. Sequences were obtained from blood, either unsorted or a sorted T cell fraction (not recorded which). These receptors were taken from a human donor who was either an allogeneic HSCT recipient or a stem cell or donor lymphocyte infusion donor (not recorded which). It is not recorded whose cells these are; they may come from a transplant donor.

The sample holds a few counts of this clonotype. The chain joins TRBV6-5 to TRBJ2-7; 9 nucleotides agree with TRBD1. This CDR3 has 15 amino acids. CDR1 is MNHEY, CDR2 SVGAGI, per germline. J gave up 1 base and V 6 bases, and 7 bases lay outside the gene matches. For the CDR3, the DNA is TGTGCCAGCAGCTACGGGACAGGGAGATCCTACGAGCAGTACTTC. It codes for CASSYGTGRSYEQYF.

J is TRBJ1-1 and V is TRBV6-2 or TRBV6-3; TRBD1 matches at 10 bases. The V gene's germline CDR1 is MNHEY and CDR2 SVGEGT. Losses at the gene ends were 10 bases for V and 4 bases for J; bases not matched to a gene: 9. CDR3 length: 14 amino acids. The CDR3 loop reads CATRGQGTATEAFF. CDR3 sequence (DNA): TGTGCCACGCGGGGACAGGGGACGGCCACTGAAGCTTTCTTT.

This clonotype turned up a few times. V is TRBV30 and J is TRBJ2-2; D unresolved. Germline-derived CDR1 and CDR2 are GTSNPN and SVGIG (reference sequence). This CDR3 region has 11 residues. Trimming shortened V by 4 bases and J by 0 bases, and 0 bases separated the two germline ends. CDR3 in DNA: TGTGCCTGGACGAACACCGGGGAGCTGTTTTTT. It is translated as CAWTNTGELFF.

Here the CDR3 reads CASSQGLAGSYSYNEQFF. The CDR3 DNA sequence: TGTGCCAGCAGTCAGGGACTAGCGGGGAGTTACTCCTACAATGAGCAGTTCTTC. The chain combines TRBV12-3 or TRBV12-4 with TRBJ2-1; 13 bases fit TRBD2. This CDR3 has 18 residues. Trimming cost V 5 bases and J 0 bases; bases outside gene matches: 7.

The chain is built from TRBV5-6 and TRBJ1-5, with D maybe TRBD1 (6 bases). V was trimmed by 2 bases and J by 5 bases, leaving 14 bases between them. Germline V gives CDR1 SGHDT, CDR2 YYEEEE. The CDR3 runs to 15 residues. The chain's CDR3 is CASSFGTLNYQPQHF. CDR3 sequence (DNA): TGTGCCAGCAGCTTCGGGACACTTAATTATCAGCCCCAGCATTTT.